This entry concerns a single T cell receptor beta chain. Its target is not known. Random hexamers were used to reverse transcribe an amount of roughly 0.45 to 1 ug RNA. The amplification used immunoSEQ multiplex PCR on TCR beta CDR3; it spanned 54 Vbeta and 13 Jbeta. TCRdb fed the immunoSEQ multiplex PCR reads into MiXCR, producing one record per CDR3 protein. The data show approximately 280,000 distinct CDR3 sequences, about 85% seen once. The data stem from a study of CD8 T cells in Susac syndrome. Sequencing of TCR beta was performed on blood CD8+ T cells and on blood CD4+ T cells. The CD8+ and CD4+ T cells were isolated magnetically using a negative isolation approach, whereas the TEMRA cells were enriched by FACS. Overall study results and limits: The study recognized that its TCR sequencing and HLA analysis covered a relatively small number of individuals.

Germline V gene lookup returns CDR1 SGHDN and CDR2 FVKESK. The CDR3 has 14 residues. Trimming took off 0 bases at V and 1 base at J, with 4 bases between the two ends. The TCR comes from a human donor with multiple sclerosis. The chain employs TRBV14 and TRBJ2-4; D uncertain. The sequencing sample was made of CD8+ T cells from PBMCs. DNA of the CDR3: TGTGCCAGCAGCCAAGATCCGGCCAAAAACATTCAGTACTTC. Its translation is CASSQDPAKNIQYF.